This T cell receptor beta chain was recorded in a study of OX40 agonist ivuxolimab in advanced cancers. CDR3 length: 19 amino acids. Germline trimming cut 7 bases from V and 0 bases from J; bases unmatched to any gene: 17. Germline-derived CDR1 and CDR2 are LGHNT and FRNRAP. Data came from immunoSEQ multiplex PCR; TCRdb stores just in-frame clones and leaves some out. The table lists about 55,000 clones, around 77% of them singletons, with 5.5% to 7% in the top ten. This clonotype originated in an adult with an advanced solid tumor such as melanoma, head and neck, liver or kidney cancer. The sample was CD4+ or CD8+ T cells sorted from blood, taken in a trial of the OX40 agonist ivuxolimab. This chain uses TRBV12-5 with TRBJ2-4, with 8 bases identical to TRBD1. This CDR3 reads CASARSGQGAFVAKNIQYF. As DNA, the CDR3 is TGTGCTAGTGCAAGGTCGGGGCAGGGGGCTTTCGTAGCCAAAAACATTCAGTACTTC.